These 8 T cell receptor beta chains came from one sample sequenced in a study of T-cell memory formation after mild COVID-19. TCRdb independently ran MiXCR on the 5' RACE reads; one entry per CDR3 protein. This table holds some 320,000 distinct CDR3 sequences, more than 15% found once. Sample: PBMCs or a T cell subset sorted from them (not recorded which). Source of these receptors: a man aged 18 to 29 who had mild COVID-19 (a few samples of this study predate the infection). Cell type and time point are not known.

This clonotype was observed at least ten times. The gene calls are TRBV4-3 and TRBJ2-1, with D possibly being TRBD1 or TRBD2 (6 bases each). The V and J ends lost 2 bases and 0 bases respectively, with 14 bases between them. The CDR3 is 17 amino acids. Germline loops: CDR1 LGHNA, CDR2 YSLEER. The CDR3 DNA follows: TGCGCCAGCAGCCAAACCCCGGAGGGGGGCTCCTACAATGAGCAGTTCTTC. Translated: CASSQTPEGGSYNEQFF.

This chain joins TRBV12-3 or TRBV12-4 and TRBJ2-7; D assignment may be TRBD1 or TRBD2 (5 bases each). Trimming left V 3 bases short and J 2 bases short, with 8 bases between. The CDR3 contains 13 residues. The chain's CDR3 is CASSFGTAYEQYV. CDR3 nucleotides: TGTGCCAGCAGTTTTGGGACGGCCTACGAGCAGTACGTC.

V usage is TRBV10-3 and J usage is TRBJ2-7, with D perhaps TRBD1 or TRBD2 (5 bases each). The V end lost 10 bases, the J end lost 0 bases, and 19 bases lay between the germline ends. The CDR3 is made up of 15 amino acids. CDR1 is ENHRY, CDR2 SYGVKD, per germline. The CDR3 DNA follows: TGTGCCACCGCCGGGGTAGAGGGGCGCTCCTACGAGCAGTACTTC. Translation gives CATAGVEGRSYEQYF.

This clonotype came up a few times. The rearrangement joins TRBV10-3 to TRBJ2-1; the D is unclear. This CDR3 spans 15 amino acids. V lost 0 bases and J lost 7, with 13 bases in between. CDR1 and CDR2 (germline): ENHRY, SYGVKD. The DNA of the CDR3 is TGTGCCATCAGTGAGTCAAGTCAATCGCGGAATGAGCAGTTCTTC. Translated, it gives CAISESSQSRNEQFF.

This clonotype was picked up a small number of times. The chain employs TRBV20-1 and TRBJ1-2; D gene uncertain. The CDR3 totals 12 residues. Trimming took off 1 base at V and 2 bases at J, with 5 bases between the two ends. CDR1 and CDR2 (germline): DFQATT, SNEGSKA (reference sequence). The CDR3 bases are TGCAGTGCTAGAGGGGAAAACTATGGCTACACCTTC. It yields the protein CSARGENYGYTF.

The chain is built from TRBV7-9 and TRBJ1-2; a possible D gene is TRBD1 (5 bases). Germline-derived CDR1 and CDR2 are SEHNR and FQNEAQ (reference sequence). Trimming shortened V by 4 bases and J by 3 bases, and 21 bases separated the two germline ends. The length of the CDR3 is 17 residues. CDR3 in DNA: TGTGCCAGCAGCTCACATGGGATCGGAGGGGATTACTATGGCTACACCTTC. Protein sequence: CASSSHGIGGDYYGYTF.

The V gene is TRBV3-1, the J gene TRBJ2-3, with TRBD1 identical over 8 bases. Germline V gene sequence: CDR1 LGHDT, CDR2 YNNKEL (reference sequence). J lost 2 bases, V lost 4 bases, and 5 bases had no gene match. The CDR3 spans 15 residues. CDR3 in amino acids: CASSRGQGHTDTQYF. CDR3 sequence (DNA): TGTGCCAGCAGCCGCGGACAGGGACACACAGATACGCAGTATTTT.

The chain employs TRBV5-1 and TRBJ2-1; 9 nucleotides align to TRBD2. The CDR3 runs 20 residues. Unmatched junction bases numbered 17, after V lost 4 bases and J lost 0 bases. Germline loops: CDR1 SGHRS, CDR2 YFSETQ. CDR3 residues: CASSPEGVAGVSSSYNEQFF. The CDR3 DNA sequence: TGCGCCAGCAGCCCGGAGGGGGTAGCGGGGGTTTCCAGCTCCTACAATGAGCAGTTCTTC.